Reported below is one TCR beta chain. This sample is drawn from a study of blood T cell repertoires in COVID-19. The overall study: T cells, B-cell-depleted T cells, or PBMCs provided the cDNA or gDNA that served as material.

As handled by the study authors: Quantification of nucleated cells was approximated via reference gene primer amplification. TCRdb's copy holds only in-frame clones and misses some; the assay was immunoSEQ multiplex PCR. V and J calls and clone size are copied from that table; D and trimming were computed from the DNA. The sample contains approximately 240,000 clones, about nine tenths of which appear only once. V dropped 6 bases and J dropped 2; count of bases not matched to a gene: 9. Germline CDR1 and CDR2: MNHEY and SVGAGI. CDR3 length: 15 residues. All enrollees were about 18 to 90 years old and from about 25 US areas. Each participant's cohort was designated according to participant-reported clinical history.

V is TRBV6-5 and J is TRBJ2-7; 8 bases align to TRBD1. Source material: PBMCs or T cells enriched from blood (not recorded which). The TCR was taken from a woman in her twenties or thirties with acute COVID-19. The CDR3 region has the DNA TGTGCCAGCAGCGTAAGCCCGGGACAGGCCTACGAGCAGTACTTC. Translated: CASSVSPGQAYEQYF.